This paragraph covers one TCR beta chain sequence. A few counts support this clone. No cognate antigen has been identified for it. Nothing much larger sits one base from this clone, and base qualities are not available. The germline V gene specifies SNHLY as CDR1 and FYNNEI as CDR2. V lost 6 bases and J lost 8 bases, and the count of bases not matched to a germline gene is 8. The CDR3 covers 15 residues, taking in both the cysteine and the phenylalanine. The CDR3 DNA has 45 bases and is translated from base 1. TRB sequencing used genomic DNA with the immunoSEQ assay at survey resolution or the hsTCRB kit. The authors processed their data as follows. Initial read processing used immunoSEQ software, and repertoire analyses used the LymphoSeq R package. Clonality was calculated as 1 minus normalized Shannon entropy, and the Gini coefficient was also calculated for each TRB dataset. To infer phenotypes in unsorted samples, TRB sequences from sorted subsets of the recipient or donor were mapped onto unsorted samples from the same recipient. TCRdb obtained this table from immuneACCESS and retained in-frame rearrangements with V and J assigned. These tables miss some clones; where compared with another copy, unresolved V genes account for less than half of the shortfall, and the remainder is unexplained. V, J and clone size reflect that table, while D and trimming were determined from the DNA. This sample comprises about 21,000 clones, around 89% of them detected only once. About 2% of the sample comes from the top ten.

This specimen belongs to a study of T cells after posttransplantation cyclophosphamide (TCRdb year 2016). Study-wide context: Using TRB sequencing, the study followed how the T cell repertoire rebuilt after myeloablative bone marrow transplantation with posttransplantation cyclophosphamide given as GVHD prophylaxis. Antigen receptor sequencing covered samples from roughly 40 PTCy-treated patients and some 15 of their related bone marrow donors. Blood from all 35 or so PTCy patients who had 1-year posttransplant specimens underwent TRB sequencing. In 3 patients, TRB sequencing was also performed on up to 3 more blood samples taken 2 to 5.2 years after transplant, and in several patients, pretransplant blood was also TRB-sequenced. TRA and TRB clonality were tightly correlated in about 10 samples, so subsequent TCR analyses focused on TRB only. Public TRB sequences were searched against a database of over 3,600 sequences associated with responses to pathogens, tumor antigens, self-antigens and alloantigens. Paper-wide results and their limitations: Across the roughly 48 patients, TRB clonality was highly associated with recipient CMV seropositivity and CMV reactivation, and diversity with PTCy was similar to that in the CNI/methotrexate controls. At 1-2 months, donor-recipient similarity was low but rose over the first year, and the later blood repertoires were often dominated by donor CD8+ memory clones. The TRB repertoires of T cells infiltrating skin or the GI tract showed only limited overlap with the TRB repertoires found in blood.

The control group consisted of approximately 10 patients who received myeloablative marrow transplants with methotrexate plus a calcineurin inhibitor and who were sampled 1 year after transplant. Peripheral blood and bone marrow mononuclear cells were isolated by Ficoll-Hypaque density centrifugation and were cryopreserved. This chain joins TRBV2 to TRBJ1-6; TRBD1 matches 9 bases in the middle. The starting material was PBMCs, obtained approximately 370 days after allogeneic stem cell transplant with calcineurin inhibitor and methotrexate. This TCR was recovered from a female patient aged 25-39 years who received an allogeneic stem cell transplant from an unrelated donor, was CMV-positive, and had acute and chronic GVHD. Because of the transplant, the T cells may be the graft donor's rather than the patient's own. The CDR3 region: CASRAGQGQYSPLHF. The DNA sequence follows: TGTGCCAGCAGAGCCGGACAGGGGCAATATTCACCCCTCCACTTT.